A single sample gave rise to the 3 T cell receptor beta chains below, sequenced in a study of CXCR4 blockade with PD-1 therapy in pancreatic cancer. The table came from immunoSEQ multiplex PCR; TCRdb's copy has only in-frame clones and leaves some out. The table records about 2,700 clones, more than 30% of them present only once. The sequenced sample was tumor tissue. Receptors were obtained from a human donor with pancreatic ductal adenocarcinoma.

This rearrangement joins TRBV30 to TRBJ1-6; unclear D gene. V shed 1 base and J shed 7 bases, with 17 bases lying between them. Germline assignment: CDR1 GTSNPN and CDR2 SVGIG (reference sequence). The CDR3 totals 16 residues. For the CDR3, the DNA is TGTGCCTGGAGTGGCGCGGGAATAGTGTTGAATTCACCCCTCCACTTT. Translating gives CAWSGAGIVLNSPLHF.

J is TRBJ2-3 and V is TRBV9; tentatively, D is TRBD1 or TRBD2 (5 bases each). This CDR3 region has 17 residues. Looked up from germline, CDR1 is SGDLS and CDR2 is YYNGEE. Trimming took 5 bases from V and 0 from J, leaving 19 bases between them. In DNA form, the CDR3 reads TGTGCCAGCAGTTGGGACCCTGGGGCCCATAGCACAGATACGCAGTATTTT. It is translated as CASSWDPGAHSTDTQYF.

In its sample, this clone was seen a few times. V and J are TRBV7-4 and TRBJ1-5; no clear D gene. This CDR3 is 15 amino acids long. Germline V gives CDR1 SGHVT, CDR2 SQSDAQ. Deletions cut 3 bases from V and 4 bases from J, with 13 bases between. The CDR3 region is CASSLVVGNNQPQHF. DNA of the CDR3: TGTGCCAGCAGCTTGGTGGTAGGGAATAATCAGCCCCAGCATTTT.